This T cell receptor beta chain comes out of a study of blood T cell repertoires in COVID-19. Repertoires were generated with immunoSEQ multiplex PCR, while TCRdb's copy carries only in-frame clones and drops some. The table lists 100,000 to 150,000 clones, roughly 90% of them singletons, with 4% to 5% in the top ten. This clone occurred many times. Germline V gives CDR1 SEHNR, CDR2 FQNEAQ (reference sequence). The length of the CDR3 is 14 residues. V was shortened by 5 bases and J by 2 bases, with 11 bases between the two germline ends. The V call is TRBV7-9, the J call TRBJ2-3; tentatively, D is TRBD1 (6 bases). This sequence was found in a man aged 60-69 years with COVID-19, enrolled during active disease. Sequencing was done on a sample of peripheral blood. The CDR3 DNA sequence: TGTGCCAGCAGCCCAGGGGTTTTCACAGATACGCAGTATTTT. Translation: CASSPGVFTDTQYF.